The 10 T cell receptor beta chains presented below share a single source sample, sequenced in a study of blood T cell repertoires in COVID-19. The table came from immunoSEQ multiplex PCR; TCRdb's copy has only in-frame clones and leaves some out. This table holds about 55,000 clones, 85% to 90% found once. Sequenced material: peripheral blood. The receptors were gathered from a man between 60 and 75 years old with active COVID-19.

The genes are TRBV23-1 and TRBJ2-7; TRBD2 matches 11 bases. TRBV23-1 is classed as an ORF, of uncertain function. J was trimmed by 7 bases and V by 1 base; bases with no gene match: 15. The CDR3 has 18 amino acids. In nucleotides, the CDR3 is TGCGCCAGCAGTCAATTTGCCCAGACTAGCGGGACCGCCGTGGAGCAGTACTTC. Its protein product is CASSQFAQTSGTAVEQYF.

This rearrangement joins TRBV10-3 to TRBJ2-7; D remains unclear. This CDR3 contains 11 residues. With 5 bases removed from V and 5 bases from J, the gap between germline ends came to 7 bases. Germline loops: CDR1 ENHRY, CDR2 SYGVKD. CDR3 coding DNA: TGTGCCATCAGTTCAAGAGACGAGCAGTACTTC. Protein: CAISSRDEQYF.

The genes are TRBV20-1 and TRBJ1-2; D unresolved. V dropped 3 bases and J dropped 6 bases, with 11 bases sitting between them. The CDR3 length is 12 residues. The germline gives CDR1 DFQATT, CDR2 SNEGSKA (reference sequence). CDR3 bases: TGCAGTGCTAGTGGGCCCGGAGATGGCTACACCTTC. Protein: CSASGPGDGYTF.

CDR3 in amino acids: CASSHGTSGYNEQFF. The DNA of the CDR3 is TGTGCCAGCAGTCACGGGACTAGCGGGTACAATGAGCAGTTCTTC. This chain connects TRBV6-5 to TRBJ2-1; 12 bases match TRBD2. The trim removed 5 bases at V and 4 bases at J, leaving 3 bases unmatched. The CDR3 extends over 15 amino acids. Germline V gene data show CDR1 as MNHEY and CDR2 as SVGAGI.

The gene calls are TRBV11-2 and TRBJ2-1; 10 positions match TRBD1. The length of the CDR3 is 15 residues. The germline CDR1 and CDR2 sequences are SGHAT and FQNNGV. V was pared by 3 bases and J by 2 bases, with 1 base of the junction left unmatched. The chain's CDR3 is CASSLTGGAYNEQFF. The CDR3 DNA follows: TGTGCCAGCAGCTTGACAGGGGGCGCCTACAATGAGCAGTTCTTC.

V usage is TRBV3-1 (or the pseudogene TRBV3-2) and J usage is TRBJ2-1; D gene unclear. The V end lost 2 bases, the J end lost 4 bases, and 3 bases lay between the germline ends. The CDR3 is made up of 12 amino acids. CDR1 is LGHDT and CDR2 is YNNKEL in the germline V gene (reference sequence). Here the CDR3 DNA reads TGTGCCAGCAGCCAACTATACAATGAGCAGTTCTTC. Encoded protein: CASSQLYNEQFF.

V usage is TRBV7-3 and J usage is TRBJ2-1; possible D gene TRBD2, 6 bases. The V and J ends lost 3 bases and 4 bases respectively, with 10 bases between them. The CDR3 sequence is 14 residues long. The germline gives CDR1 SGHTA, CDR2 FQGTGA. CDR3: CASSFGTGYNEQFF. DNA for the CDR3: TGTGCCAGCAGCTTTGGGACTGGTTACAATGAGCAGTTCTTC.

The J gene is TRBJ2-1, the V gene TRBV11-1; 12 nucleotides match TRBD2. Germline CDR1 is SGHAT and CDR2 is FQDESV (reference sequence). V dropped 5 bases and J dropped 5; count of bases not matched to a gene: 7. This CDR3 has 16 residues. The CDR3 DNA is TGTGCCAGCAGCGCTCGGACTAGCGGGATCCACAATGAGCAGTTCTTC. Residues: CASSARTSGIHNEQFF.

The rearrangement links TRBV5-8 to TRBJ2-1, with 8 bases aligning to TRBD2. V trimming: 4 bases; J trimming: 2 bases; junction bases outside the gene matches: 2. CDR1 is SGHTS and CDR2 is YDEGEE in the germline V gene. This CDR3 comprises 14 residues. CDR3 in amino acids: CASSPGRAYNEQFF. CDR3 in DNA: TGTGCCAGCAGCCCCGGGAGGGCCTACAATGAGCAGTTCTTC.

J is TRBJ2-2 and V is TRBV5-1, with TRBD1 matching over 8 bases. Germline CDR1 SGHRS, CDR2 YFSETQ. The CDR3 has 15 residues. V was pared by 0 bases and J by 6 bases, with 4 bases of the junction left unmatched. The CDR3 sequence: CASSLGQGMAGELFF. CDR3 DNA: TGCGCCAGCAGCTTGGGACAGGGGATGGCCGGGGAGCTGTTTTTT. The variable domain in full, with the rest retrieved from reference TRBV5-1 and TRBJ2-2, is KAGVTQTPRYLIKTRGQQVTLSCSPISGHRSVSWYQQTPGQGLQFLFEYFSETQRNKGNFPGRFSGRQFSNSRSEMNVSTLELGDSALYLCASSLGQGMAGELFFGEGSRLTVL.